Given below is one T cell receptor (beta chain) in context. The antigen remains unidentified. The source of the sample is a study of OX40 agonist ivuxolimab in advanced cancers. On the study more broadly: Every patient in dose escalation had hepatocellular carcinoma, melanoma, renal cell or head and neck cancer. Findings and caveats of the study: By week 6 at 0.1 to 3.0 mg/kg, blood CD4+ and CD8+ T cells had expanded clonally.

Profiling relied on immunoSEQ multiplex PCR, and the TCRdb table lists in-frame clones only, not all of them. Here the sample spans about 20,000 clones, around 79% being singletons. Trimming cost V 4 bases and J 6 bases, with 14 bases left between them. The CDR3 totals 14 residues. Germline loops: CDR1 WNHNN, CDR2 SYGVQD (reference sequence). This specimen consisted of CD4+ or CD8+ T cells sorted from blood, obtained in a trial of the OX40 agonist ivuxolimab. The sequence was collected from an adult with an advanced solid tumor such as melanoma, head and neck, liver or kidney cancer. J is TRBJ2-3 and V is TRBV10-1; D gene uncertain. The CDR3 DNA follows: TGCGCCAGCAGTGTTAAGAACGGTTTGGATACGCAGTATTTT. Amino acids: CASSVKNGLDTQYF.